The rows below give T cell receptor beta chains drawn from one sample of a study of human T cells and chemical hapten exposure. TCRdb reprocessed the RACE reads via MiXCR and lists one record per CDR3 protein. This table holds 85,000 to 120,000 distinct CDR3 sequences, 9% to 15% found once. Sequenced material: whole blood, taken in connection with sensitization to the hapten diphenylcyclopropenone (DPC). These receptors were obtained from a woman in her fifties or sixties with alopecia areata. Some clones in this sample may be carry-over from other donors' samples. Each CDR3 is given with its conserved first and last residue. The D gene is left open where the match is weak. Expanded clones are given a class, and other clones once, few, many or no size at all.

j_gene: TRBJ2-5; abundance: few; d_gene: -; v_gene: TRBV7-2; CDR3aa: CASSFGPPQETQYF; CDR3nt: TGTGCCAGCAGCTTCGGGCCTCCTCAAGAGACCCAGTACTTC
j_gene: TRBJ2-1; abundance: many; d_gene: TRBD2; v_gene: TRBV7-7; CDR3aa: CASSSGTSFYNEQFF; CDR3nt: TGTGCCAGCAGCTCCGGGACTAGCTTCTACAATGAGCAGTTCTTC
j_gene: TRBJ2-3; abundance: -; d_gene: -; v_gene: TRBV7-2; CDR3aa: CASSSARRDTQYF; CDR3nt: TGTGCCAGCAGCTCAGCGAGAAGGGATACGCAGTATTTT
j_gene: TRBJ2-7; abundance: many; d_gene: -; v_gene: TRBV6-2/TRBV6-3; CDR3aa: CASSVIPSSSYEQYF; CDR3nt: TGTGCCAGCAGTGTAATCCCGTCGAGCTCCTACGAGCAGTACTTC
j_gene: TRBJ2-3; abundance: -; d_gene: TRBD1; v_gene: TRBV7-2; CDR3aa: CASSLSTGTGGTDTQYF; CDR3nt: TGTGCCAGCAGCTTATCCACCGGGACAGGGGGCACAGATACGCAGTATTTT
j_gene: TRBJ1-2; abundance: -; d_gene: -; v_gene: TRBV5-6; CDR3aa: CASSLVGTNYGYTF; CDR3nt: TGTGCCAGCAGCTTGGTAGGGACCAACTATGGCTACACCTTC
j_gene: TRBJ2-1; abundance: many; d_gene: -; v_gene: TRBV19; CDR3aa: CASSPLLGGNEQFF; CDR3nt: TGTGCCAGTAGTCCCCTCTTGGGGGGAAATGAGCAGTTCTTC
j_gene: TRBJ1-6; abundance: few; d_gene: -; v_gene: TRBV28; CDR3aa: CASSLGPRGSPLHF; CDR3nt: TGTGCCAGCAGTTTAGGGCCAAGGGGCTCACCCCTCCACTTT
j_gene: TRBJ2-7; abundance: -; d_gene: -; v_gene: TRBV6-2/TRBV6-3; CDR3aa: CASSPNLYEQYF; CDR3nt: TGTGCCAGCAGCCCCAATCTCTACGAGCAGTACTTC
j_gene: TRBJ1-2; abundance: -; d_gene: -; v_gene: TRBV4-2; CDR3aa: CASSQVGSYGYTF; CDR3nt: TGTGCCAGCAGCCAAGTGGGCTCGTACGGCTACACCTTC
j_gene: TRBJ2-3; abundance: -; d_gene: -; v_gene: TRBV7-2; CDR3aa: CASSGALNSDTQYF; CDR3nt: TGTGCCAGCAGCGGGGCCCTGAACTCAGATACGCAGTATTTT
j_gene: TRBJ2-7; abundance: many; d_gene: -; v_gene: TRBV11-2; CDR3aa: CASSLAAGLTYEQYF; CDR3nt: TGTGCCAGCAGCTTAGCGGCGGGCCTTACCTACGAGCAGTACTTC
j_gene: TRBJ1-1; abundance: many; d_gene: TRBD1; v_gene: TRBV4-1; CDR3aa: CASSVLPGDRGTFF; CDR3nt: TGCGCCAGCAGCGTTTTACCCGGGGACAGGGGAACTTTCTTT
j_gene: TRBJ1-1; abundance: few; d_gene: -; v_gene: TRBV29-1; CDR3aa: CSVSNGNTEAFF; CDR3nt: TGCAGCGTCTCAAACGGGAACACTGAAGCTTTCTTT
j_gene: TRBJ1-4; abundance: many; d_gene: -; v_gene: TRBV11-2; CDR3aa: CACSPGAREKLFF; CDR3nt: TGTGCCTGCAGCCCAGGGGCACGGGAAAAACTGTTTTTT
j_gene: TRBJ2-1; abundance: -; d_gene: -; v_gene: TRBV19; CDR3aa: CASKNGGIYNEQFF; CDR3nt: TGTGCCAGTAAAAATGGGGGGATCTACAATGAGCAGTTCTTC
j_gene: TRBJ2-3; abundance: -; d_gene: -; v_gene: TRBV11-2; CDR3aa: CASSFTAVRGTDTQYF; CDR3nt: TGTGCCAGCAGCTTTACGGCGGTCCGGGGGACAGATACGCAGTATTTT
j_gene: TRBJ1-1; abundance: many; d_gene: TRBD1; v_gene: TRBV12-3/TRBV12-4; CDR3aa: CASRPPGQGTEAFF; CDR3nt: TGTGCCAGCAGGCCGCCGGGACAGGGCACTGAAGCTTTCTTT
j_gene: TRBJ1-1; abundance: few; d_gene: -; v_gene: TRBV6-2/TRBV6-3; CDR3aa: CATSAEQRYTEAFF; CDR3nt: TGTGCCACCTCAGCCGAGCAGCGATACACTGAAGCTTTCTTT